The clone carrying this TCR beta chain appeared many times. The antigen remains undetermined. The TCR beta CDR3 regions underwent amplification using RNA transcripts as the source. First-round RT-PCR with HTBI primers amplified the TCR CDR3 region. TCRdb re-analysed the multiplex PCR reads in MiXCR, keeping a single row per CDR3 protein. The sample consists of a few hundred thousand distinct CDR3 sequences, roughly 50% of them appearing once. The CDR3 loop spans 14 amino acids. V lost 5 bases and J 6 bases, leaving 16 bases between the germline ends. Germline loops: CDR1 SNHLY, CDR2 FYNNEI. The data originate from a study of T cells in Graves' hyperthyroidism and ophthalmopathy. Study results and limitations: Most thyroid-expanded clonotypes above 0.001 were also found in blood.

Investigators excluded patients with uncontrolled infection, other autoimmune disease, pregnancy or lactation. The source material was peripheral blood or thyroid tissue (not recorded which). The receptor was isolated from an adult woman with Graves' disease, either hyperthyroidism or ophthalmopathy (not recorded which). The chain links TRBV2 to TRBJ1-2; D is possibly TRBD1 (5 bases). CDR3: CASSLEGTADGYTF. Written as DNA, the CDR3 is TGTGCCAGCAGTCTGGAAGGGACCGCGGATGGCTACACCTTC.